This TCR beta chain was documented in a study of T cell changes during pregnancy in multiple sclerosis. Clones were sequenced by immunoSEQ multiplex PCR, and TCRdb holds only the in-frame ones, with some missing. The table lists about 23,000 clones, roughly 90% of them singletons. Trimming removed 5 bases at V and 8 bases at J, with 21 bases between. The CDR3 extends over 15 amino acids. Germline-derived CDR1 and CDR2 are MNHEY and SMNVEV (reference sequence). The TCR comes from a female donor in good health, enrolled as a control in a pregnancy study. The specimen was CD4+ T cells from peripheral blood mononuclear cells, collected in the first trimester of pregnancy. The genes are TRBV27 and TRBJ1-1; D gene uncertain. The DNA of the CDR3 is TGTGCCAGCAGTCCCCGGACCGGGGAGAAGAGGGAAGCTTTCTTT. Protein sequence: CASSPRTGEKREAFF.